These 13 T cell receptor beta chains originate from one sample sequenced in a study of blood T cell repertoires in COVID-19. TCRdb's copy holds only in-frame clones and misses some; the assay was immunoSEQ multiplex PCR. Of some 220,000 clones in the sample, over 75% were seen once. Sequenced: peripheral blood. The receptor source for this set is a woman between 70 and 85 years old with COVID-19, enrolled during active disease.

The CDR3 DNA follows: TGTGCCAGCAGGGCTGGGGCGGACAGTAACTATGGCTACACCTTC. Protein product: CASRAGADSNYGYTF. V gene TRBV5-5 combines with J gene TRBJ1-2, with TRBD1 as a possible D gene (6 bases). Germline CDR1 and CDR2: SGHKS and YYEKEE (reference sequence). This CDR3 comprises 15 residues. The V and J ends lost 5 bases and 1 base respectively, with 15 bases between them.

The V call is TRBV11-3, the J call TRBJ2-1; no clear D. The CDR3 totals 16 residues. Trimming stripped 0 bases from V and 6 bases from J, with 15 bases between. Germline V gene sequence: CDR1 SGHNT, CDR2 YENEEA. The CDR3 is CASSLEARWPPNEQFF. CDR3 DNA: TGTGCCAGCAGCTTAGAAGCTAGATGGCCCCCCAATGAGCAGTTCTTC.

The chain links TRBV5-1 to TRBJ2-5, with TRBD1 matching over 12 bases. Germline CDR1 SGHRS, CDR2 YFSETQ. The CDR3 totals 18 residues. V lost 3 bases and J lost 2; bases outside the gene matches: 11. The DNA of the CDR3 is TGCGCCAGCAGCTCCGGGACAGGGGGCGCGGGAGGACAAGAGACCCAGTACTTC. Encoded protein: CASSSGTGGAGGQETQYF.

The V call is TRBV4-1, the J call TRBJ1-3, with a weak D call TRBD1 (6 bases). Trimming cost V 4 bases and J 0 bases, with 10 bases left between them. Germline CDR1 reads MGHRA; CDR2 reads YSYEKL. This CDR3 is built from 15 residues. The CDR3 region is CASSRDIVSGNTIYF. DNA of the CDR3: TGCGCCAGCAGCCGGGACATAGTCTCTGGAAACACCATATATTTT.

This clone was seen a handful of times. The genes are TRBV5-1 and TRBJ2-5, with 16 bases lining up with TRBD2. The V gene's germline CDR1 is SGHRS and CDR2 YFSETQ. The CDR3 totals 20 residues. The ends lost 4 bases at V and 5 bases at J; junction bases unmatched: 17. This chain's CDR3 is CASSSLGAGLAGGPGETQYF. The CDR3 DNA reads TGCGCCAGCAGCAGCTTAGGAGCGGGACTAGCGGGGGGGCCCGGGGAGACCCAGTACTTC.

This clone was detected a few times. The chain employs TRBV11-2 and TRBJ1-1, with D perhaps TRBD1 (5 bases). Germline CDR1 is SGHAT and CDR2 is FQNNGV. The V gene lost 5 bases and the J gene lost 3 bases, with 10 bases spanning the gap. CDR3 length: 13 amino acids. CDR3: CASSLQGYTEAFF. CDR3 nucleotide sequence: TGTGCCAGCAGCCTCCAGGGATACACTGAAGCTTTCTTT.

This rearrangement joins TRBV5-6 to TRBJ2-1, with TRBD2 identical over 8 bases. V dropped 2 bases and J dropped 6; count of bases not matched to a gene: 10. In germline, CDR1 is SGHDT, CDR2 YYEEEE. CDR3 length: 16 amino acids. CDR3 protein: CASSFGLAGFSNEQFF. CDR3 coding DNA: TGTGCCAGCAGCTTTGGTTTAGCGGGGTTCTCCAATGAGCAGTTCTTC.

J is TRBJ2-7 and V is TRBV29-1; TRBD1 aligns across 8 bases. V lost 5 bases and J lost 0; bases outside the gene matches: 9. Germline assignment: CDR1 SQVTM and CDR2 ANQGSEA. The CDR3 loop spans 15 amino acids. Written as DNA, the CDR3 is TGCAGCGTTTCCCCCCGACAGGGGCTCTCCTACGAGCAGTACTTC. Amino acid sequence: CSVSPRQGLSYEQYF.

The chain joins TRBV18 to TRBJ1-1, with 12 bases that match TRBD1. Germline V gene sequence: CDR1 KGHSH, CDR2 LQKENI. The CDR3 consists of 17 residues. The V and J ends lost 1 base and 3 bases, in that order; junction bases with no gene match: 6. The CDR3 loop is CASSPLGQGARDTEAFF. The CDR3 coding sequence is TGTGCCAGCTCACCACTGGGACAGGGGGCTAGGGACACTGAAGCTTTCTTT.

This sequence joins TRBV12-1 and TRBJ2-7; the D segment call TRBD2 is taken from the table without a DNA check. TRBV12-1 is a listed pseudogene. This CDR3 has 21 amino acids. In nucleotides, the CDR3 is TGTGCCAGCAACTCCCGGGAACAGTTTTATGACCGGGACTATCCTAGCTACGAGCAGTACTTC. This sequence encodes CASNSREQFYDRDYPSYEQYF.

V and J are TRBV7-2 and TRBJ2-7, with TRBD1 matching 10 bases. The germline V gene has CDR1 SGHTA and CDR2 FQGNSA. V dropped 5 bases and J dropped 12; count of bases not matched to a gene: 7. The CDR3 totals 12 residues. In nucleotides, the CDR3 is TGTGCCAGCAGCCCCGGACAGGGGGTAGGGTACTTC. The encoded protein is CASSPGQGVGYF. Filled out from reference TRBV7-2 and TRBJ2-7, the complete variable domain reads GAGVSQSPSNKVTEKGKDVELRCDPISGHTALYWYRQSLGQGLEFLIYFQGNSAPDKSGLPSDRFSAERTGGSVSTLTIQRTQQEDSAVYLCASSPGQGVGYFGPGTRLTVT.

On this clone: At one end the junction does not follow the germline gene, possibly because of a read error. CDR3 in amino acids: CASGDQYEQYF. CDR3 DNA: TGTGCCAGCGGTGACCAGTACGAGCAGTACTTC. This rearrangement joins TRBV2 to TRBJ2-7, with D unresolved. This CDR3 has 11 residues. Germline assignment: CDR1 SNHLY and CDR2 FYNNEI.

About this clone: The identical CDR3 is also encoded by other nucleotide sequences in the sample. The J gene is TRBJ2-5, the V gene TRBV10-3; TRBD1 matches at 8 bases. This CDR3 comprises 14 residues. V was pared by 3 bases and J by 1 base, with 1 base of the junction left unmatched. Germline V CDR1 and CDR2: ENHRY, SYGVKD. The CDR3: CAISEGTGQETQYF. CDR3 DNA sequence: TGTGCCATCAGTGAAGGGACAGGCCAAGAGACCCAGTACTTC.